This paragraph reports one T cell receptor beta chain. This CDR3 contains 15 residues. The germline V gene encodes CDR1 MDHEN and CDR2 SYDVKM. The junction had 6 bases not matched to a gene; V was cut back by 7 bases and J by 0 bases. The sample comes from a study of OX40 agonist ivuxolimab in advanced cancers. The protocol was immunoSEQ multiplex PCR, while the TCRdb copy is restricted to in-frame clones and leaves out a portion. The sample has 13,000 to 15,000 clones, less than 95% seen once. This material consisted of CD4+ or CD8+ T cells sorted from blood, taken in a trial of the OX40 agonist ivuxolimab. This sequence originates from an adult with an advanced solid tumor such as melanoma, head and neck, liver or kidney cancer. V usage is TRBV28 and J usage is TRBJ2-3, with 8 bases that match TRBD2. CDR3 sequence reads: CASNQLAVSTDTQYF. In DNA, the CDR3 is TGTGCCAGCAACCAACTAGCGGTTAGCACAGATACGCAGTATTTT. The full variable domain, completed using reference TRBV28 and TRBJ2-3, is DVKVTQSSRYLVKRTGEKVFLECVQDMDHENMFWYRQDPGLGLRLIYFSYDVKMKEKGDIPEGYSVSREKKERFSLILESASTNQTSMYLCASNQLAVSTDTQYFGPGTRLTVL.